The 11 T cell receptor beta chains in this list originate from one sample, sequenced in a study of blood T cell repertoires in COVID-19. Clones were sequenced by immunoSEQ multiplex PCR, and TCRdb holds only the in-frame ones, with some missing. The data show approximately 320,000 clones, over 75% seen once. Sequenced: peripheral blood. Receptors originate from a human donor in a cohort sampled during active COVID-19.

The chain combines TRBV19 with TRBJ2-4; D gene uncertain. In germline, CDR1 is LNHDA, CDR2 SQIVND (reference sequence). The CDR3 is 11 residues long. Trimming left V 11 bases short and J 0 bases short, with 5 bases between. CDR3 sequence reads: CASLAKNIQYF. DNA for the CDR3: TGTGCCTCACTAGCCAAAAACATTCAGTACTTC.

CDR3 DNA: TGCACTACATTGGCGGGTCGCTCCTACAATGAGCAGTTCTTC. Its protein product is CTTLAGRSYNEQFF. The genes are TRBV29-1 and TRBJ2-1, with a tentative D call TRBD2 (5 bases). The germline V gene has CDR1 SQVTM and CDR2 ANQGSEA. CDR3 length: 14 residues.

This clone was recorded only once. The chain employs TRBV18 and TRBJ2-1; 14 positions match TRBD2. CDR3 size: 15 residues. V gave up 6 bases and J gave up 8 bases; unmatched junction bases: 6. Germline CDR1 and CDR2: KGHSH and LQKENI. The DNA for the CDR3 is TGTGCCAGCTCCGAGACTAGCGGGGGGGCGTATGAGCAGTTCTTC. Translation gives CASSETSGGAYEQFF.

V gene TRBV7-9 combines with J gene TRBJ1-1, with 9 bases that match TRBD1. From germline, CDR1 is SEHNR and CDR2 FQNEAQ (reference sequence). The CDR3 loop spans 17 amino acids. V trimming: 0 bases; J trimming: 2 bases; junction bases outside the gene matches: 7. The CDR3 here is CASSLASGQGINTEAFF. The CDR3 DNA is TGTGCCAGCAGCTTAGCGTCCGGACAGGGGATAAACACTGAAGCTTTCTTT. The full variable domain, its missing parts supplied by reference TRBV7-9 and TRBJ1-1, is DTGVSQNPRHKITKRGQNVTFRCDPISEHNRLYWYRQTLGQGPEFLTYFQNEAQLEKSRLLSDRFSAERPKGSFSTLEIQRTEQGDSAMYLCASSLASGQGINTEAFFGQGTRLTVV.

The V and J genes are TRBV19 and TRBJ1-3; 7 bases align to TRBD1. CDR3 length: 15 residues. The ends lost 2 bases at V and 7 bases at J; junction bases unmatched: 8. Germline lookup yields CDR1 LNHDA and CDR2 SQIVND (reference sequence). The CDR3 reads CASSIQTRGVNTIYF. In DNA form, the CDR3 reads TGTGCCAGTAGTATACAAACCAGGGGGGTGAACACCATATATTTT.

This clone has a handful of counts. The chain links TRBV6-5 to TRBJ1-5, with 7 bases aligning to TRBD1. CDR1 and CDR2 from the germline V gene are MNHEY and SVGAGI. There are 14 residues in the CDR3. V lost 5 bases to trimming and J lost 7 bases; unmatched junction nucleotides: 8. The CDR3 bases are TGTGCCAGCAGTCCAGGGACAGTAAACCAGCCCCAGCATTTT. Its translation: CASSPGTVNQPQHF.

The rearrangement links TRBV4-2 to TRBJ2-2, with 7 positions matching TRBD2. The CDR3 contains 17 residues. The germline gives CDR1 LGHNA, CDR2 YNFKEQ. V lost 4 bases to trimming and J lost 0 bases; unmatched junction nucleotides: 8. As DNA, the CDR3 is TGTGCCAGCAGCCCGGAACCTAGCGGACCGAACACCGGGGAGCTGTTTTTT. It specifies CASSPEPSGPNTGELFF.

The chain links TRBV4-1 to TRBJ2-7, with a tentative D call TRBD1 (6 bases). Germline V gene data show CDR1 as MGHRA and CDR2 as YSYEKL. The CDR3 loop spans 16 amino acids. V was clipped by 3 bases and J by 0 bases, with 15 bases between them. The CDR3 protein is CASSHAGTKSSYEQYF. CDR3 sequence (DNA): TGCGCCAGCAGCCATGCCGGGACAAAAAGCTCCTACGAGCAGTACTTC.

The genes are TRBV30 and TRBJ1-4; the match to TRBD1 covers 8 bases. V lost 4 bases, J lost 6 bases, and 4 bases stayed unmatched. The CDR3 sequence is 13 residues long. Germline V gene sequence: CDR1 GTSNPN, CDR2 SVGIG (reference sequence). The CDR3 coding sequence is TGTGCCTGGACGGACAGGGCTGATGAAAAACTGTTTTTT. As protein: CAWTDRADEKLFF.

The rearrangement links TRBV27 to TRBJ1-1; D is possibly TRBD1 (5 bases). V was shortened by 6 bases and J by 0 bases, with 17 bases between the two germline ends. CDR1 and CDR2 from the germline V gene are MNHEY and SMNVEV (reference sequence). The CDR3 spans 16 residues. CDR3 loop: CASSQGEGRMNTEAFF. The CDR3, as DNA: TGTGCCAGCAGCCAAGGTGAGGGGAGGATGAACACTGAAGCTTTCTTT.

J is TRBJ2-7 and V is TRBV11-2; D is undetermined. Trimming removed 0 bases from V and 2 bases from J, with 8 bases in between. CDR3 length: 14 residues. Germline V lookup: CDR1 SGHAT, CDR2 FQNNGV. CDR3: CASSLEQMTYEQYF. The CDR3 DNA sequence: TGTGCCAGCAGCTTAGAACAGATGACCTACGAGCAGTACTTC.